This passage covers 24 T cell receptor beta chains from one sample sequenced in a study of blood T cell repertoires in COVID-19. Produced via immunoSEQ multiplex PCR; TCRdb's table is partial and in-frame only. In the table there are approximately 390,000 clones, nearly 90% of which are singletons. The sample taken for sequencing was PBMCs or T cells enriched from blood (not recorded which). The receptors originated from a woman aged 35 to 49 with acute COVID-19.

This chain links TRBV3-1 (or the pseudogene TRBV3-2) with TRBJ2-7; D remains ambiguous. The CDR3 is 13 residues long. The germline V gene encodes CDR1 LGHDT and CDR2 YNNKEL (reference sequence). Trimming took 0 bases from V and 2 from J, leaving 5 bases between them. CDR3 sequence (DNA): TGTGCCAGCAGCCAAGACCCGGCCTACGAGCAGTACTTC. Protein sequence: CASSQDPAYEQYF.

The chain joins TRBV15 to TRBJ1-5; D gene ambiguous. Per germline, CDR1 LNHNV and CDR2 YYDKDF (reference sequence). Between the trimmed V and J ends, which lost 0 bases and 6 bases, there was a span of 12 bases. The CDR3 contains 15 residues. CDR3 nucleotide sequence: TGTGCCACCAGCAGAGATTCGGCAGCGGGTCAGCCCCAGCATTTT. This translates into CATSRDSAAGQPQHF.

This clone was observed a single time. The V call is TRBV24-1, the J call TRBJ2-6; D possibly corresponds to TRBD2 (5 bases). Germline values: CDR1 KGHDR, CDR2 SFDVKD. Trimming cost V 5 bases and J 2 bases, with 15 bases left between them. CDR3 size: 17 residues. The CDR3 bases are TGTGCCACCAGTGCCACCCCGGGAAATGCTGGGGCCAACGTCCTGACTTTC. Translating gives CATSATPGNAGANVLTF.

This chain connects TRBV6-5 to TRBJ1-2; D is undetermined. CDR3 length: 14 residues. V shed 6 bases and J shed 7 bases, with 18 bases lying between them. Germline values: CDR1 MNHEY, CDR2 SVGAGI. In nucleotides, the CDR3 is TGTGCCAGCAGCCCCACTCCTCATCTGAGTGGCTACACCTTC. Protein product: CASSPTPHLSGYTF.

The chain uses TRBV5-4 and TRBJ2-7; 14 nucleotides align to TRBD2. V lost 0 bases to trimming and J lost 2 bases; unmatched junction nucleotides: 4. The CDR3 is 17 residues long. Germline CDR1 SGHNT, CDR2 YYREEE (reference sequence). CDR3 in DNA: TGTGCCAGCAGCTTGGTAGGGACTAGCGGGAGACCCTACGAGCAGTACTTC. It encodes CASSLVGTSGRPYEQYF.

The chain links TRBV7-9 to TRBJ1-6; 10 bases agree with TRBD1. Germline CDR1 SEHNR, CDR2 FQNEAQ (reference sequence). The CDR3 contains 15 residues. The V and J ends lost 2 bases and 8 bases, in that order; junction bases with no gene match: 3. This chain's CDR3 is CASSLQDRGDSPLHF. The CDR3, as DNA: TGTGCCAGCAGCTTACAGGACAGGGGGGATTCACCCCTCCACTTT. Complete variable domain (other parts from reference TRBV7-9 and TRBJ1-6): DTGVSQNPRHKITKRGQNVTFRCDPISEHNRLYWYRQTLGQGPEFLTYFQNEAQLEKSRLLSDRFSAERPKGSFSTLEIQRTEQGDSAMYLCASSLQDRGDSPLHFGNGTRLTVT.

The rearrangement uses TRBV7-6 and TRBJ2-4; a possible D gene is TRBD1 (6 bases). Germline V gene data show CDR1 as SGHVS and CDR2 as FNYEAQ. Trimming took off 6 bases at V and 8 bases at J, with 20 bases between the two ends. The CDR3 length is 15 residues. The CDR3 bases are TGTGCCAGCAGTCAGGGGATAAAGGCTAATGACATTCAGTACTTC. Amino acids: CASSQGIKANDIQYF.

The J gene is TRBJ2-5, the V gene TRBV5-1, with 11 positions matching TRBD1. Germline V gene lookup returns CDR1 SGHRS and CDR2 YFSETQ. V trimming: 6 bases; J trimming: 4 bases; junction bases outside the gene matches: 8. This CDR3 contains 15 residues. The CDR3: CASTPWTGGVETQYF. The CDR3 DNA is TGCGCCAGCACTCCCTGGACAGGGGGCGTAGAGACCCAGTACTTC.

The chain carries TRBV30 and TRBJ1-6; 10 bases align to TRBD1. J was trimmed by 8 bases and V by 4 bases; bases with no gene match: 14. The CDR3 is 17 amino acids. Germline V gene sequence: CDR1 GTSNPN, CDR2 SVGIG (reference sequence). CDR3 nucleotide sequence: TGTGCCTGGAATCAAAGCCCCGGACAGGGGGTTTATTCACCCCTCCACTTT. This gives the protein CAWNQSPGQGVYSPLHF.

CDR3 sequence reads: CSASLGQLSLGTEAFF. CDR3 nucleotide sequence: TGCAGTGCTAGTCTTGGACAGCTCTCGTTGGGCACTGAAGCTTTCTTT. V usage is TRBV20-1 and J usage is TRBJ1-1; perhaps TRBD1 as D (6 bases). CDR3 size: 16 residues. Trimming stripped 3 bases from V and 4 bases from J, with 21 bases between. CDR1 DFQATT and CDR2 SNEGSKA come from the germline V gene (reference sequence).

In regard to this clone: Just one base apart from a much larger clone, this may be a read error. In nucleotides, the CDR3 is TGTGCCAGCAGCTTTGACAGGGACACTGAAGCTTTCTTT. Translated, it gives CASSFDRDTEAFF. The genes are TRBV6-2 or TRBV6-3 and TRBJ1-1; 7 nucleotides line up with TRBD1. J lost 3 bases, V lost 6 bases, and 4 bases had no gene match. Germline CDR1 and CDR2: MNHEY and SVGEGT. This CDR3 has 13 amino acids.

This chain uses TRBV19 with TRBJ1-4; TRBD1 matches 9 bases. V trimming: 5 bases; J trimming: 7 bases; junction bases outside the gene matches: 8. Germline V CDR1 and CDR2: LNHDA, SQIVND (reference sequence). CDR3 length equals 15 residues. This chain's CDR3 is CASSLLQGALEKLFF. The CDR3 DNA follows: TGTGCCAGTAGTCTTTTACAGGGGGCGCTTGAAAAACTGTTTTTT.

The V call is TRBV3-1 (or the pseudogene TRBV3-2), the J call TRBJ2-2, with D possibly TRBD1 on 6 matching bases. The V gene's germline CDR1 is LGHDT and CDR2 YNNKEL (reference sequence). The germline V and J ends were trimmed by 6 bases and 6 bases, with 11 bases remaining between them. The CDR3 has 13 residues. CDR3 amino acids: CASRQGSAGELFF. The CDR3 DNA is TGTGCCAGCAGACAGGGATCGGCCGGGGAGCTGTTTTTT.

The chain uses TRBV7-9 and TRBJ2-3; 14 bases match TRBD2. V shed 4 bases, J shed 0 bases, and the junction held 6 bases outside the gene matches. Germline V gene sequence: CDR1 SEHNR, CDR2 FQNEAQ (reference sequence). The CDR3 runs to 18 residues. The DNA for the CDR3 is TGTGCCAGCAGCTCTCGACTAGCGGGGGGGATCAGCACAGATACGCAGTATTTT. Its protein is CASSSRLAGGISTDTQYF.

CDR3 sequence (DNA): TGTGCCTGGAGCGCCCTGGACAGGGGCGGCAATCAGCCCCAGCATTTT. As protein: CAWSALDRGGNQPQHF. This sequence joins TRBV30 and TRBJ1-5; the match to TRBD1 covers 9 bases. Germline V gene lookup returns CDR1 GTSNPN and CDR2 SVGIG (reference sequence). Losses at the gene ends were 3 bases for V and 2 bases for J; bases not matched to a gene: 8. This CDR3 is 16 amino acids long.

The chain carries TRBV11-2 and TRBJ2-7, with 10 bases aligning to TRBD2. The junction had 1 base not matched to a gene; V was cut back by 2 bases and J by 0 bases. The CDR3 length is 15 residues. Germline values: CDR1 SGHAT, CDR2 FQNNGV. CDR3 residues: CASSLLAGVSYEQYF. CDR3 DNA sequence: TGTGCCAGCAGCTTACTAGCGGGGGTCTCCTACGAGCAGTACTTC.

The chain has TRBV3-1 (or the pseudogene TRBV3-2) and TRBJ2-2; possible D gene TRBD1, 5 bases. The CDR3 contains 13 residues. CDR1 and CDR2 from the germline V gene are LGHDT and YNNKEL (reference sequence). V lost 4 bases and J 6 bases, leaving 9 bases between the germline ends. The DNA for the CDR3 is TGTGCCAGCAGCCCTCAGGGCTCCGGGGAGCTGTTTTTT. This codes for CASSPQGSGELFF.

The rearrangement links TRBV5-1 to TRBJ1-5, with 10 bases identical to TRBD1. Germline values: CDR1 SGHRS, CDR2 YFSETQ. The V gene end was trimmed by 7 bases and the J gene end by 2 bases; junction bases not matched to a gene: 0. This CDR3 region has 13 residues. The CDR3 region is CASGTGGNQPQHF. For the CDR3, the DNA is TGCGCCAGCGGGACAGGGGGCAATCAGCCCCAGCATTTT.

The chain is built from TRBV9 and TRBJ2-3; TRBD2 agrees at 10 bases. V gave up 0 bases and J gave up 4 bases; unmatched junction bases: 2. From germline, CDR1 is SGDLS and CDR2 YYNGEE. This CDR3 region has 15 residues. The CDR3 spells CASSVGSGGSDTQYF. The CDR3 DNA reads as TGTGCCAGCAGCGTAGGTAGCGGGGGGTCAGATACGCAGTATTTT.

The V and J genes are TRBV27 and TRBJ2-2; TRBD1 matches 9 bases. Germline V gives CDR1 MNHEY, CDR2 SMNVEV (reference sequence). V was pared by 5 bases and J by 4 bases, with 5 bases of the junction left unmatched. The CDR3 consists of 15 residues. CDR3 nucleotide sequence: TGTGCCAGCAGTATAAGGACAGGGGTCACCGGGGAGCTGTTTTTT. The encoded protein is CASSIRTGVTGELFF.

The chain uses TRBV6-6 and TRBJ1-3; 8 nucleotides align to TRBD1. CDR3 length: 16 residues. J lost 0 bases, V lost 4 bases, and 5 bases had no gene match. Germline CDR1 MNHNY, CDR2 SVGAGI (reference sequence). In DNA, the CDR3 is TGTGCCAGCAGTTCGACAGGGGCATTCTCTGGAAACACCATATATTTT. Translated, it gives CASSSTGAFSGNTIYF.

The chain is built from TRBV24-1 and TRBJ1-2, with 8 bases matching TRBD1. V lost 3 bases, J lost 5 bases, and 10 bases stayed unmatched. Germline V gives CDR1 KGHDR, CDR2 SFDVKD. The CDR3 length is 16 residues. The CDR3 here is CATSDTHARGLYGYTF. The CDR3 DNA sequence: TGTGCCACCAGTGATACCCATGCCAGGGGGCTATATGGCTACACCTTC.

V and J are TRBV3-1 (or the pseudogene TRBV3-2) and TRBJ2-3; D remains ambiguous. CDR1 is LGHDT, CDR2 YNNKEL, per germline (reference sequence). Between the trimmed V and J ends, which lost 1 base and 5 bases, there was a span of 13 bases. There are 15 residues in the CDR3. The CDR3 here is CASSQAGQFLDTQYF. CDR3 bases: TGTGCCAGCAGCCAAGCTGGCCAGTTCCTAGATACGCAGTATTTT.

The chain links TRBV6-2 or TRBV6-3 to TRBJ2-5; 14 nucleotides align to TRBD2. The V gene end was trimmed by 2 bases and the J gene end by 2 bases; junction bases not matched to a gene: 4. Per germline, CDR1 MNHEY and CDR2 SVGEGT. The CDR3 length is 17 residues. The CDR3 reads CASSYGLAGGSQETQYF. The CDR3 nucleotides are TGTGCCAGCAGTTACGGACTAGCGGGGGGATCTCAAGAGACCCAGTACTTC.